This T cell receptor (beta chain) comes out of a study of blood T cell repertoires in COVID-19. V lost 3 bases and J lost 3, with 17 bases in between. CDR1 and CDR2 from the germline V gene are SEHNR and FQNEAQ (reference sequence). This CDR3 contains 16 residues. TCRdb's table, derived via immunoSEQ multiplex PCR, lists solely in-frame clones and lacks some. The data hold about 260,000 clones, with around nine tenths observed a single time. This rearrangement joins TRBV7-9 to TRBJ2-5; D is undetermined. The specimen was peripheral blood. The clonotype was recovered from a woman aged 25 to 39 with COVID-19, enrolled during active disease. The CDR3 loop reads CASSLNFDTPKETQYF. The DNA of the CDR3 is TGTGCCAGCAGCTTGAACTTTGACACCCCTAAAGAGACCCAGTACTTC.